This T cell receptor beta chain appears in the sequencing data of a study of T cell responses to AZD1222 COVID-19 vaccine. Points from the study as a whole: Across the whole spike, CD4 TCRs peaked at regions 160-218 and 743-854.

Germline CDR1 MDHEN, CDR2 SYDVKM. The CDR3 length is 12 residues. With 5 bases removed from V and 8 bases from J, the gap between germline ends came to 11 bases. TCRdb's copy holds only in-frame clones and misses some; the assay was immunoSEQ multiplex PCR. The table includes roughly 180,000 clones, just over 90% detected once. Of note for this clone: Antigen: not known.

Sequencing was performed on peripheral blood, taken 28 days after the second AZD1222 dose. This TCR was recovered from an adult who received the AZD1222 COVID-19 vaccine. The chain combines TRBV28 with TRBJ2-3; unclear D gene. The CDR3 DNA reads as TGTGCCAGCAGTACGACAACTGGTACGCAGTATTTT. It yields the protein CASSTTTGTQYF.